The present TCR beta chain was sequenced within a study of cytomegalovirus exposure and HLA in healthy donors. CDR3 length: 17 residues. CDR1 GTSNPN and CDR2 SVGIG come from the germline V gene (reference sequence). Trimming removed 5 bases from V and 5 bases from J; junction bases left unmatched: 17. PCR involved 60 Vbeta and 13 Jbeta primers. Method: immunoSEQ multiplex PCR; TCRdb's copy keeps in-frame clones and lacks some. The table lists about 130,000 clones, roughly four fifths of them singletons. Sequenced sample: PBMCs. This rearrangement joins TRBV30 to TRBJ2-5; 10 bases map to TRBD2. The receptor was derived from a boy aged 2 to 10 in good health and CMV-seronegative. CDR3 nucleotides: TGTGCCTGGGACGGGGAAGTAGGGACTAGCGCGAGGGAGACCCAGTACTTC. Translating gives CAWDGEVGTSARETQYF.